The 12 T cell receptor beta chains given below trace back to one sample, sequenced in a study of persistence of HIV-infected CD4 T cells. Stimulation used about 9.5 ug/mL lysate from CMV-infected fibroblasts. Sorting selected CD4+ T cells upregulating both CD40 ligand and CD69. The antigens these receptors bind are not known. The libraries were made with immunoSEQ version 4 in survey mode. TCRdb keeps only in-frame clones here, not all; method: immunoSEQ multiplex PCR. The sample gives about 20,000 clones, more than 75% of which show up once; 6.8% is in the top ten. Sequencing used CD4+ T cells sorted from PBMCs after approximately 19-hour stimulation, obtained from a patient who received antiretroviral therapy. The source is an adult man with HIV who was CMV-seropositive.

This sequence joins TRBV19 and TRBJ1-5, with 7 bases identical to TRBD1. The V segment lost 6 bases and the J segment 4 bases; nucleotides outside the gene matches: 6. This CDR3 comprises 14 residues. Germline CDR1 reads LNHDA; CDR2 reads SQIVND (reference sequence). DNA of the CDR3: TGTGCCAGTAGGATGACAGGGAGAAATCAGCCCCAGCATTTT. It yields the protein CASRMTGRNQPQHF.

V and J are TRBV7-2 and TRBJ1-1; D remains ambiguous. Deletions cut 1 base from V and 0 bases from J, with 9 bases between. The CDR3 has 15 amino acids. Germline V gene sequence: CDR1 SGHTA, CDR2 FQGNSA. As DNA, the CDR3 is TGTGCCAGCAGCTTAGGGGTGACTTTGAACACTGAAGCTTTCTTT. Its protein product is CASSLGVTLNTEAFF.

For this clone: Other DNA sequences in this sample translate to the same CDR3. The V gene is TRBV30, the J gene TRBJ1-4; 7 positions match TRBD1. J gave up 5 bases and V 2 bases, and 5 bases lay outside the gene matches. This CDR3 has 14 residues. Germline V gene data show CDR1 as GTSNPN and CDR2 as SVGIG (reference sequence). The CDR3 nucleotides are TGTGCCTGGAGTAGGGGGCGCGTCAATGAAAAACTGTTTTTT. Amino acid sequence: CAWSRGRVNEKLFF.

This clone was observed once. DNA for the CDR3: TGTGCCAGCAGTGAGTCCGACTTGAGGGGGGGCAAAAACATTCAGTACTTC. Protein product: CASSESDLRGGKNIQYF. The chain joins TRBV6-1 to TRBJ2-4; weak D call: TRBD2 (7 bases). Germline assignment: CDR1 MNHNS and CDR2 SASEGT. V lost 3 bases and J 3 bases, leaving 18 bases between the germline ends. This CDR3 region has 17 residues.

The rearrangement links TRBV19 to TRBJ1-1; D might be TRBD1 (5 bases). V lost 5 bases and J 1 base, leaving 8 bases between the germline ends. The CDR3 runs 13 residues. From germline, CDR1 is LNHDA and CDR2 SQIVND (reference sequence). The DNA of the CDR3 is TGTGCCAGTAGTTCGGGACGGAACACTGAAGCTTTCTTT. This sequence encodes CASSSGRNTEAFF.

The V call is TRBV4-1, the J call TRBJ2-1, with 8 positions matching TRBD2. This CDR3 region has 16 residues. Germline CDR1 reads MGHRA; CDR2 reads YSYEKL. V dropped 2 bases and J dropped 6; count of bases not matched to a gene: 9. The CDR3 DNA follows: TGCGCCAGCAGCCAATTGGGACTAGTCCCCCTCAATGAGCAGTTCTTC. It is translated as CASSQLGLVPLNEQFF.

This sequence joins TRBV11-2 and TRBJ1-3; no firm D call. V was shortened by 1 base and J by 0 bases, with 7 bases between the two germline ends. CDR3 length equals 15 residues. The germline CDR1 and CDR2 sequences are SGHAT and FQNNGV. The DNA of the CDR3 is TGTGCCAGCAGCTTAGGGACGGCCTCTGGAAACACCATATATTTT. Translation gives CASSLGTASGNTIYF.

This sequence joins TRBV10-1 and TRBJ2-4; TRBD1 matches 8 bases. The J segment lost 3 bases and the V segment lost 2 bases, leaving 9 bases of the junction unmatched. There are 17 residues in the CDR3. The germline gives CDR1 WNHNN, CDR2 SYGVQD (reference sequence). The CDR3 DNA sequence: TGCGCCAGCAGTGAGACGGAGGACAGGGAGTACAAAAACATTCAGTACTTC. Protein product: CASSETEDREYKNIQYF.

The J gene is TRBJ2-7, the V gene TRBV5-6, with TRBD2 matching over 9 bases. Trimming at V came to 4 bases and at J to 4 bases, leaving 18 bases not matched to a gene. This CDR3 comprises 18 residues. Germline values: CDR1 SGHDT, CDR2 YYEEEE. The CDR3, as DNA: TGTGCCAGCAGCCTCCCTCGCGGGGGGGCCTACCTAGGATACGAGCAGTACTTC. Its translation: CASSLPRGGAYLGYEQYF.

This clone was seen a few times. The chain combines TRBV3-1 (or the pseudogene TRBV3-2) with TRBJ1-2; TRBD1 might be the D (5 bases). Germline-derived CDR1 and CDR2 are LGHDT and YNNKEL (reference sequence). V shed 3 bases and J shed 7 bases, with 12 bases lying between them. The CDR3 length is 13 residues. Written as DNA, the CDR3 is TGTGCCAGCAGCCACGGCGGGGCTCGTGGCTACACCTTC. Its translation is CASSHGGARGYTF.

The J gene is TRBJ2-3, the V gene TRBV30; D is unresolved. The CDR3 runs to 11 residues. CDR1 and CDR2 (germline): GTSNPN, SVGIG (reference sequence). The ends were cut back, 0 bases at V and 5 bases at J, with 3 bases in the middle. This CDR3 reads CAWSVGDTQYF. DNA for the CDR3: TGTGCCTGGAGTGTGGGAGATACGCAGTATTTT.

The DNA of the CDR3 is TGTGCCAGCAGAGGTTGGGACAACACTGAAGCTTTCTTT. Its protein is CASRGWDNTEAFF. The V call is TRBV28, the J call TRBJ1-1; tentatively, D is TRBD1 (5 bases). This CDR3 has 13 amino acids. Trimming left V 6 bases short and J 2 bases short, with 10 bases between. Germline V gene lookup returns CDR1 MDHEN and CDR2 SYDVKM.